This TCR beta chain was recovered during a study of T-cell memory formation after mild COVID-19 (dated by TCRdb to the early 2020s). Study-level background: Most TCR sequence clusters were specific to one of the two donors. Longitudinal TCRalpha and TCRbeta repertoire sequencing tracked T-cell clones expanding and contracting after mild COVID-19 in a couple of donors. Two young, previously healthy adult volunteers made up the cohort, one male and one female. Paper-wide results and their limitations: Balanced CD4/CD8 phenotypes were observed for clones contracting from day 15 to 85, whereas a bias towards CD4+ was observed for a second wave of clones expanding from day 15 to 37. Only two mild cases were covered by the study, and larger cohorts that include severe cases with pre-infection samples were considered necessary. SARS-CoV-2 specificity of the second-wave clones peaking on day 37 was not confirmed. Some responding clones were detected in pre-infection memory, suggesting pre-existing cross-reactive memory T cells joined the SARS-CoV-2 response. Contracting CD4+ clones were found mainly in CM and EM memory subsets, while CD8+ clones were enriched in EMRA.

This clonotype was detected only a few times. Its antigen is currently not known. No base qualities exist here, and no much larger clone lies one base off it. For sequencing, an Illumina NovaSeq 6000 was employed. Using 5'RACE with constant-segment primers, TCRalpha and TCRbeta cDNA libraries were constructed, with sample barcodes and unique molecular identifiers added in the process. Trizol reagent was used to extract RNA from every sample. Library amplification was performed in two PCR steps, and a second sample barcode and Illumina TruSeq adapters were introduced in the second step. Sequencing of the libraries was done on an Illumina NovaSeq, producing 2 x 150 bp paired-end reads. For the original study's pipeline: Demultiplexing of reads and collapsing into UMI-guided consensus sequences were performed with migec v1.2.7. Using mixcr v2.1.11, UMI consensuses were aligned to TRA and TRB V and J templates and then assembled into clonotypes. A clonotype was counted as expanded or contracted only when both edgeR and NoisET called the clonotype significant, with the noise models trained on biological replicates. For edgeR calls, the thresholds were a false discovery rate-adjusted p below 0.01 and a log2 fold-change of 1. As an exploratory analysis of dynamics, max-normalized trajectories of the 1000 most abundant clonotypes were examined with PCA combined with hierarchical clustering. Each responding clone was given a CD4 or CD8 phenotype based on the CD4+ and CD8+ repertoires, which had been sequenced separately. The raw public reads went through TCRdb reprocessing: fastp at Q25, MiXCR clone calling, in-frame beta chains kept. CDR3 protein sequences are deduplicated, and each keeps its most common genes and DNA. The V and J calls here are based on TCRdb, not the publication. Recorded for this sample are about 110,000 distinct CDR3 sequences; roughly 12% of them occurred a single time. Approximately 30% of the sample rests with the top ten.

Ficoll-Paque density gradient centrifugation was the method used to isolate PBMCs. The sequenced material came from PBMCs or a T cell subset sorted from them (not recorded which). The sequence was obtained from an adult woman who had mild COVID-19 (a few samples of this study predate the infection). The sample titles of this study are shuffled in the database, so cell type and time point are left out; the donor was told from shared clones.

The nucleotides read TGTGCCACCAGTGATGGACAGGGGGCTTACAATGAGCAGTTCTTC. Its protein is CATSDGQGAYNEQFF. This receptor chain uses TRBV24-1 and TRBJ2-1, with TRBD1 identical over 11 junction bases. The CDR3 runs 15 residues from the cysteine to the phenylalanine. Only the CDR3 region is kept as DNA, spanning 45 bases read in frame from base 1. As encoded in the germline V gene, CDR1 is KGHDR while CDR2 is SFDVKD. Ends trimmed: V by 3 bases, J by 4 bases; bases unmatched to a gene: 1.